This T cell receptor beta chain was documented in a study of T-cell reconstitution after alpha-beta-depleted transplantation in children. This clonotype was recorded at least ten times. Antigen: not known. Using unique molecular identifiers, the investigators prepared the TCRbeta library. TCRdb ran MiXCR on the PCR reads and lists one entry per CDR3 protein. The repertoire holds around 580,000 distinct CDR3 sequences, roughly 24% seen once, with approximately 14% in the top ten. Germline V gene sequence: CDR1 SGHTS, CDR2 YDEGEE. Trimming pared 2 bases from V and 2 bases from J, leaving 10 bases between. This CDR3 has 15 amino acids. The study, taken as a whole, reports: Newly produced T cells mostly provided counts and TCRbeta diversity after one year, as hyperexpanded clones declined.

This TCR was sampled from a boy in the first two years of life who had a stem cell transplant for acute myeloid leukemia, so the T cells may come from the graft donor. V usage is TRBV5-8 and J usage is TRBJ2-2; TRBD2 might be the D (5 bases). The sequenced sample was PBMCs, mostly from graft donor cells, obtained 360 days after TCRalphabeta/CD19-depleted stem cell transplant. The CDR3 protein is CASSLAVLNTGELFF. CDR3 in DNA: TGTGCCAGCAGCTTAGCGGTACTTAACACCGGGGAGCTGTTTTTT.